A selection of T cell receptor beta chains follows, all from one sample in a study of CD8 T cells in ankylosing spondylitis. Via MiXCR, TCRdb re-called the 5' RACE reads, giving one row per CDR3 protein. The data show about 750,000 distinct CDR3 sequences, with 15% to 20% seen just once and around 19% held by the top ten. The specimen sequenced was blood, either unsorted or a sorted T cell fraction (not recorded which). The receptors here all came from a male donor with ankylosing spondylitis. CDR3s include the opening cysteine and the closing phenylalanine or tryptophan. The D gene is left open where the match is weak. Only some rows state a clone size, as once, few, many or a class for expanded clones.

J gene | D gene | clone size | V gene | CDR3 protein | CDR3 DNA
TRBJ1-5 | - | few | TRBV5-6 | CASSSSEGGGQPQHF | TGTGCCAGCAGCTCGTCAGAGGGGGGGGGTCAGCCCCAGCATTTT
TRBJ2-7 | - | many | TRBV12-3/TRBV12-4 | CASSPNELSYEQYF | TGTGCCAGCAGCCCCAATGAGTTGTCCTACGAGCAGTACTTC
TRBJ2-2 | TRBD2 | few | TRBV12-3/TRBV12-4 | CASSFTSGWTGELFF | TGTGCCAGCAGTTTTACTAGCGGGTGGACCGGGGAGCTGTTTTTT
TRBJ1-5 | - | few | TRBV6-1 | CASRAGGGSNQPQHF | TGTGCCAGCAGGGCAGGAGGGGGGAGCAATCAGCCCCAGCATTTT
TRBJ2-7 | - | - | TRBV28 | CASSTPGLALYEQYF | TGTGCCAGCAGTACACCGGGACTCGCCCTCTACGAGCAGTACTTC
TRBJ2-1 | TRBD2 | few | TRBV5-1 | CASSPQRGLNEQFF | TGCGCCAGCAGTCCCCAGCGGGGTCTCAATGAGCAGTTCTTC
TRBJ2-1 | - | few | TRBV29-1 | CSVGLARGNEQFF | TGCAGCGTTGGTCTAGCGAGGGGCAATGAGCAGTTCTTC
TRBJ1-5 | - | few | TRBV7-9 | CASSPAWGENQPQHF | TGTGCCAGCAGCCCAGCCTGGGGGGAAAATCAGCCCCAGCATTTT
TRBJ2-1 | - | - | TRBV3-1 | CASSQDHRVYNEQFF | TGTGCCAGCAGCCAAGATCACAGGGTTTACAATGAGCAGTTCTTC
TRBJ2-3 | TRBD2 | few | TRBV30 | CAWSSLAATDTQYF | TGTGCCTGGAGTTCCCTAGCGGCCACAGATACGCAGTATTTT
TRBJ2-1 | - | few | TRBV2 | CASIEPIHLGQFF | TGTGCCAGCATCGAGCCGATCCACCTTGGGCAGTTCTTC
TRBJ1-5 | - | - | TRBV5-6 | CASSLGQINQPQHF | TGTGCCAGCAGCTTGGGGCAGATCAATCAGCCCCAGCATTTT
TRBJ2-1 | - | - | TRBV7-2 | CASSLSLAGRRNEQFF | TGTGCCAGCAGCTTATCTCTGGCGGGGAGGAGGAATGAGCAGTTCTTC
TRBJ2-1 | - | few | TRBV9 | CASSVDNAYNEQFF | TGTGCCAGCAGCGTAGATAACGCCTACAATGAGCAGTTCTTC
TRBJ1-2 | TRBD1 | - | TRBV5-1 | CASSLGDRGLPYGYTF | TGCGCCAGCAGCTTGGGGGACAGGGGGCTCCCCTATGGCTACACCTTC
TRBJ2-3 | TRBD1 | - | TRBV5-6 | CASSLGTGPTDTQYF | TGTGCCAGCAGCTTGGGGACAGGGCCTACAGATACGCAGTATTTT
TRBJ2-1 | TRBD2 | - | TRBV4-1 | CASSHISGATYNEQFF | TGCGCCAGCAGCCACATTAGCGGGGCTACCTACAATGAGCAGTTCTTC
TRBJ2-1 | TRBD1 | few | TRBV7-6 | CASRKGQGGDEQFF | TGTGCCAGCAGAAAAGGACAGGGGGGGGATGAGCAGTTCTTC
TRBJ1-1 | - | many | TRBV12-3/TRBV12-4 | CASSLVGWRDTEAFF | TGTGCCAGCAGTTTAGTCGGTTGGAGGGACACTGAAGCTTTCTTT
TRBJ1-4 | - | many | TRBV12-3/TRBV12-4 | CASSLAWDGNEKLFF | TGTGCCAGCAGTTTAGCATGGGACGGTAATGAAAAACTGTTTTTT
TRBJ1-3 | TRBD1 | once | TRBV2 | CASSPEGAAGNTIYF | TGTGCCAGCAGCCCCGAGGGGGCGGCCGGAAACACCATATATTTT
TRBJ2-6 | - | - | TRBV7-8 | CASSWTAAGANVLTF | TGTGCCAGCAGCTGGACAGCGGCTGGGGCCAACGTCCTGACTTTC
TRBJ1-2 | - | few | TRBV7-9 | CASEEYGYTF | TGTGCCAGCGAGGAATATGGCTACACCTTC
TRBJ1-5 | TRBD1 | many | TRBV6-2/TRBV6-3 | CASRTGANQPQHF | TGTGCCAGCCGGACAGGGGCCAATCAGCCCCAGCATTTT
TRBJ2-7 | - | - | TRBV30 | CAWTVKHYEQYF | TGTGCCTGGACAGTGAAACACTACGAGCAGTACTTC
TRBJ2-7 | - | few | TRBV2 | CASTGDLLSYEQYF | TGTGCCAGCACGGGAGACTTACTCTCCTACGAGCAGTACTTC
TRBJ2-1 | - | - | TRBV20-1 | CGPSGSSYNEQFF | TGCGGCCCATCGGGAAGCTCCTACAATGAGCAGTTCTTC
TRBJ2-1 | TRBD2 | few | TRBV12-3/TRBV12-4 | CASSPMAGGPRSYNEQFF | TGTGCCAGCAGCCCAATGGCGGGGGGGCCTCGCTCCTACAATGAGCAGTTCTTC
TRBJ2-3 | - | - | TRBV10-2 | CASSEPDRFTDTQYF | TGCGCCAGCAGCGAACCCGACAGATTCACAGATACGCAGTATTTT
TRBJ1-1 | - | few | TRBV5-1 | CASSLGDREGTEAFF | TGCGCCAGCAGCTTAGGTGATCGGGAGGGCACTGAAGCTTTCTTT
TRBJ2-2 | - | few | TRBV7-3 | CASSRTGPMATGELFF | TGTGCCAGCAGCCGTACCGGACCCATGGCCACCGGGGAGCTGTTTTTT
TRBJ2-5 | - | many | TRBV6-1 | CASSASAPSIIKTQYF | TGTGCCAGCAGTGCCTCGGCCCCCAGTATAATTAAGACCCAGTACTTC
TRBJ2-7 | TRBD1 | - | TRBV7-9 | CASSWDRVGEQYF | TGTGCCAGCAGCTGGGACAGGGTTGGAGAGCAGTACTTC
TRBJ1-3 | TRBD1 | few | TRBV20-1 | CSAKPGQGVSGNTIYF | TGCAGTGCTAAACCGGGACAGGGGGTATCTGGAAACACCATATATTTT
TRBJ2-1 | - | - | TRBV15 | CATSRASAYNEQFF | TGTGCCACCAGCAGAGCTAGCGCGTACAATGAGCAGTTCTTC
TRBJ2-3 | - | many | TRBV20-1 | CSASTGRGGTQYF | TGCAGTGCTAGTACGGGGCGAGGAGGTACGCAGTATTTT
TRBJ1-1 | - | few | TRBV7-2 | CASSLGRGSNTEAFF | TGTGCCAGCAGCTTAGGTAGGGGCAGTAACACTGAAGCTTTCTTT
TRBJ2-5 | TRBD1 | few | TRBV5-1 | CASSLADRGQGETQYF | TGCGCCAGCAGCTTGGCGGACAGGGGGCAAGGGGAGACCCAGTACTTC
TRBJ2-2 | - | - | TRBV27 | CASSLGGEFGELFF | TGTGCCAGCAGTTTAGGAGGGGAGTTCGGGGAGCTGTTTTTT
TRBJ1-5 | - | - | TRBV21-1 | CASSKEEGGQPQHF | TGTGCCAGCAGCAAAGAGGAGGGGGGTCAGCCCCAGCATTTT
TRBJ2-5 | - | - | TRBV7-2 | CASSPPPGRETQYF | TGTGCCAGCAGCCCGCCCCCAGGGCGGGAGACCCAGTACTTC
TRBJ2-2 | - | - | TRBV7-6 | CASSQSPVSGSGELFF | TGTGCCAGCAGTCAAAGCCCGGTCTCGGGATCAGGGGAGCTGTTTTTT
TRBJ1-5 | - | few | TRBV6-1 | CASTVSGQPQHF | TGTGCCAGCACGGTTTCCGGACAGCCCCAGCATTTT
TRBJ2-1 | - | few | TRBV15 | CATSRDVATPSDEQFF | TGTGCCACCAGCAGAGATGTGGCCACCCCTTCTGATGAGCAGTTCTTC
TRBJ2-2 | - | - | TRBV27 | CASSFYRDTGELFF | TGTGCCAGCAGTTTCTACAGGGATACCGGGGAGCTGTTTTTT
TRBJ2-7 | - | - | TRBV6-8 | CASSYFSQTGDRSYEQYF | TGTGCCAGCAGTTACTTCAGTCAGACGGGAGATCGGTCCTACGAGCAGTACTTC
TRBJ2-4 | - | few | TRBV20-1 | CSARKSIWDIQYF | TGCAGTGCTAGGAAAAGTATTTGGGACATTCAGTACTTC